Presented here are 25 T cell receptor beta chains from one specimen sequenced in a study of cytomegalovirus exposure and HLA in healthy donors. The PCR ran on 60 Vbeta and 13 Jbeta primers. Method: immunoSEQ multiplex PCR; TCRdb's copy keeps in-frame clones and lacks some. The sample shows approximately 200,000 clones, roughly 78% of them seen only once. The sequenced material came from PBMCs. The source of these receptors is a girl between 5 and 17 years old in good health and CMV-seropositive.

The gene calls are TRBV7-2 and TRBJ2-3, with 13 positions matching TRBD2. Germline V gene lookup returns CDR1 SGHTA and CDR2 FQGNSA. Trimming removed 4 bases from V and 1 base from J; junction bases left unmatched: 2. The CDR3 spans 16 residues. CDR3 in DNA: TGTGCCAGCAGCTCGACTAGCGGGGGGCGCACAGATACGCAGTATTTT. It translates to CASSSTSGGRTDTQYF. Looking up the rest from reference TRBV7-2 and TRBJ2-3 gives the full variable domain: GAGVSQSPSNKVTEKGKDVELRCDPISGHTALYWYRQSLGQGLEFLIYFQGNSAPDKSGLPSDRFSAERTGGSVSTLTIQRTQQEDSAVYLCASSSTSGGRTDTQYFGPGTRLTVL.

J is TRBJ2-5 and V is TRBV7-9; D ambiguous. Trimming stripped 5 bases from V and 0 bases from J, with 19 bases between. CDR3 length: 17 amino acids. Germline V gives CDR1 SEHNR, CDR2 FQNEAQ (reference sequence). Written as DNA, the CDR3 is TGTGCCAGCAGCCTTGGCAAAATAAGGAGCGACCAAGAGACCCAGTACTTC. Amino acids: CASSLGKIRSDQETQYF.

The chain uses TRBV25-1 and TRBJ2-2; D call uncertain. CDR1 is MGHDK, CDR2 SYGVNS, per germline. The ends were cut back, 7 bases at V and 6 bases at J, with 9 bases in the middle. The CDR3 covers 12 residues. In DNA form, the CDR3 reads TGTGCCAGCACGAGCCGGGCCGGGGAGCTGTTTTTT. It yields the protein CASTSRAGELFF.

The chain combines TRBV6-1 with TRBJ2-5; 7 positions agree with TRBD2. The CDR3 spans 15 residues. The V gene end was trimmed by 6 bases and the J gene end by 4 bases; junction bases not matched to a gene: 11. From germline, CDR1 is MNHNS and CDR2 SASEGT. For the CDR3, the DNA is TGTGCCAGCAGGGGGAGGGTGGGATTTCCAGAGACCCAGTACTTC. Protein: CASRGRVGFPETQYF.

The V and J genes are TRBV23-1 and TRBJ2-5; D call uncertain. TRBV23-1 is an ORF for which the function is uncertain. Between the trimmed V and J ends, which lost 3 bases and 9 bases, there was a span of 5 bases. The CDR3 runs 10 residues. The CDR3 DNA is TGCGCCAGCAGTCAGTCGGCCCAGTACTTC. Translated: CASSQSAQYF.

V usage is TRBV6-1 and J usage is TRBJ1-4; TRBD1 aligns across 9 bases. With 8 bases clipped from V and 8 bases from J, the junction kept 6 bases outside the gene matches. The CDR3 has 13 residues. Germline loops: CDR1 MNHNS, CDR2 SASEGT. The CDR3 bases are TGTGCCAGCCGGGACAGGGAGTTAGAAAAACTGTTTTTT. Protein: CASRDRELEKLFF.

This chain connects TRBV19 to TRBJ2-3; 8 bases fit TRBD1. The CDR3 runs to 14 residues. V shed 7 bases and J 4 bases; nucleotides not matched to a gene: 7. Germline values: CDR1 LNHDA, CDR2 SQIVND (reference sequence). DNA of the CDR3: TGTGCCAGTACTTCCAGGGGGCGGGCAGATACGCAGTATTTT. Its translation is CASTSRGRADTQYF. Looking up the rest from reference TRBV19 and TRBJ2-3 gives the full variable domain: DGGITQSPKYLFRKEGQNVTLSCEQNLNHDAMYWYRQDPGQGLRLIYYSQIVNDFQKGDIAEGYSVSREKKESFPLTVTSAQKNPTAFYLCASTSRGRADTQYFGPGTRLTVL.

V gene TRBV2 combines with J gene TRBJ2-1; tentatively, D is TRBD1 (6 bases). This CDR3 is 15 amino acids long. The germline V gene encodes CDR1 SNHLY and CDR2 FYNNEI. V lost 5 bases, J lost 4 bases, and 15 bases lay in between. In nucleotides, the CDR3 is TGTGCCAGCAGTAGAATGGACAGAGTTTACAATGAGCAGTTCTTC. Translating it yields CASSRMDRVYNEQFF.

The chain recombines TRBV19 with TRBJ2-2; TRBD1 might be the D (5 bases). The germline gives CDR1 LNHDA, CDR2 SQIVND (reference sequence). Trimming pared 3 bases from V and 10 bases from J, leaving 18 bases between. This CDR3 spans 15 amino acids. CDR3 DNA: TGTGCCAGTAGTATGTCTCCCAGGGTCGAAGAGGAGCTGTTTTTT. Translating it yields CASSMSPRVEEELFF. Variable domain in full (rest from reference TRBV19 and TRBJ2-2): DGGITQSPKYLFRKEGQNVTLSCEQNLNHDAMYWYRQDPGQGLRLIYYSQIVNDFQKGDIAEGYSVSREKKESFPLTVTSAQKNPTAFYLCASSMSPRVEEELFFGEGSRLTVL.

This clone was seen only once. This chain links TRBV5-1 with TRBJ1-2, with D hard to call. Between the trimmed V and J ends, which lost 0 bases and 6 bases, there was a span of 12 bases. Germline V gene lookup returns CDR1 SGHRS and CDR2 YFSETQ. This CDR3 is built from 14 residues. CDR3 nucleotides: TGCGCCAGCAGCTTGGTGGCGGGCGCGGATGGCTACACCTTC. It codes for CASSLVAGADGYTF.

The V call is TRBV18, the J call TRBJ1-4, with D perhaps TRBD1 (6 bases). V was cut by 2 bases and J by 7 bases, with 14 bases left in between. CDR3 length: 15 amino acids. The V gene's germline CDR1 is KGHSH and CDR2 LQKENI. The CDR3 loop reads CASSPSIQGAEKLFF. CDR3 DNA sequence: TGTGCCAGCTCACCATCTATACAGGGAGCTGAAAAACTGTTTTTT.

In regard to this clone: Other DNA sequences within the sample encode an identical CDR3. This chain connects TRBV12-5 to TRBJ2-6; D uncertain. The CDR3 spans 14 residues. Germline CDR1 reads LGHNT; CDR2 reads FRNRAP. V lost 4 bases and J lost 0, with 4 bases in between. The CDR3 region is CASGSGSGANVLTF. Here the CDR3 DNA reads TGTGCTAGTGGTTCGGGCTCTGGGGCCAACGTCCTGACTTTC.

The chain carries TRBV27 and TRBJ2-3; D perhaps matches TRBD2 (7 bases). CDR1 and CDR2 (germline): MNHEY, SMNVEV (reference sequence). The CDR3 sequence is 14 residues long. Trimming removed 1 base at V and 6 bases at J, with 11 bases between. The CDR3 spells CASSLWGGRDTQYF. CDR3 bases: TGTGCCAGCAGTTTATGGGGGGGGCGGGATACGCAGTATTTT.

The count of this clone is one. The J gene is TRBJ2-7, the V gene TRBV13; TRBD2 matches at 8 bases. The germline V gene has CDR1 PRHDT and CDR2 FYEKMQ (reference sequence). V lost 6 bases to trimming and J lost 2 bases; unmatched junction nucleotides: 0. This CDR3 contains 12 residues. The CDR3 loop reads CASRAGAYEQYF. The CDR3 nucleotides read TGTGCCAGCAGAGCGGGGGCCTACGAGCAGTACTTC.

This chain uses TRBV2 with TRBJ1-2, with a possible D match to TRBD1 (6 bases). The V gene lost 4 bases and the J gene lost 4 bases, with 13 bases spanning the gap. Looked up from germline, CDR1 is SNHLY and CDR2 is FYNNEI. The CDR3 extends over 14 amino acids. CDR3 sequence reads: CASSGQTGLYGYTF. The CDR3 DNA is TGTGCCAGCAGTGGGCAGACAGGCCTCTATGGCTACACCTTC.

CDR3 protein: CASSLGTGWKGRGDNSPLHF. CDR3 in DNA: TGCGCCAGCAGCCTAGGGACGGGATGGAAGGGCCGGGGGGATAATTCACCCCTCCACTTT. The chain combines TRBV4-1 with TRBJ1-6; D perhaps matches TRBD1 (5 bases). Germline-derived CDR1 and CDR2 are MGHRA and YSYEKL. Trimming removed 4 bases at V and 5 bases at J, with 27 bases between. The CDR3 length is 20 residues.

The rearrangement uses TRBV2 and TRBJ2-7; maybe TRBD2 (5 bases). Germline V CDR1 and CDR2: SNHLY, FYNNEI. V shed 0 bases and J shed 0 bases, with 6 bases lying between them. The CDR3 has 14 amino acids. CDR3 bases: TGTGCCAGCAGTGAAGCGGGGAGCTCCTACGAGCAGTACTTC. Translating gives CASSEAGSSYEQYF. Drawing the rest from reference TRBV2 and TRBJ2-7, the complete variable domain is EPEVTQTPSHQVTQMGQEVILRCVPISNHLYFYWYRQILGQKVEFLVSFYNNEISEKSEIFDDQFSVERPDGSNFTLKIRSTKLEDSAMYFCASSEAGSSYEQYFGPGTRLTVT.

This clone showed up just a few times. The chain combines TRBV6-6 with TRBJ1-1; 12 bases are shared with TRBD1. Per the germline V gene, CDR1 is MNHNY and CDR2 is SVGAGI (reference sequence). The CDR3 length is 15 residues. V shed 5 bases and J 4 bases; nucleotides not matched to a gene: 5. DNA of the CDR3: TGTGCCAGCAGTACCGGGACAGGGGGCGTCACTGAAGCTTTCTTT. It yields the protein CASSTGTGGVTEAFF.

The CDR3 region has the DNA TGTGCCAGCAGTCCCCGGGACAGAAGTACTGAAGCTTTCTTT. Its translation is CASSPRDRSTEAFF. The chain couples TRBV27 to TRBJ1-1; 7 bases fit TRBD1. Germline lookup yields CDR1 MNHEY and CDR2 SMNVEV (reference sequence). Trimming cost V 5 bases and J 5 bases; bases outside gene matches: 8. The CDR3 is 14 amino acids.

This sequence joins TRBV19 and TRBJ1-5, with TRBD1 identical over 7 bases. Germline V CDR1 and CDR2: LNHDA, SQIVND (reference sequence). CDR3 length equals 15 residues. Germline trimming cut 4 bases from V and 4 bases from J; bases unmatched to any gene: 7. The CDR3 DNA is TGTGCCAGTAGTACAATAGGACAGGAGAATCAGCCCCAGCATTTT. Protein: CASSTIGQENQPQHF.

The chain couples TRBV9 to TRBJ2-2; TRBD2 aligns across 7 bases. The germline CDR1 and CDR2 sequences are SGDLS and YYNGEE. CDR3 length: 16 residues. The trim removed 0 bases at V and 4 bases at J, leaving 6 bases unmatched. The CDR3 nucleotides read TGTGCCAGCAGCGTAGTGGCGGGGGAAATCACCGGGGAGCTGTTTTTT. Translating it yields CASSVVAGEITGELFF.

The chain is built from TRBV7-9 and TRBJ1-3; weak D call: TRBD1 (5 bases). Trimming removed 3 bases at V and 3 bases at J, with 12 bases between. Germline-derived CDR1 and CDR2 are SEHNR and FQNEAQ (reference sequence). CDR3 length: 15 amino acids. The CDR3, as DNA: TGTGCCAGCAGCTTCAAGGGGCAGAGTGGAAACACCATATATTTT. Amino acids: CASSFKGQSGNTIYF.

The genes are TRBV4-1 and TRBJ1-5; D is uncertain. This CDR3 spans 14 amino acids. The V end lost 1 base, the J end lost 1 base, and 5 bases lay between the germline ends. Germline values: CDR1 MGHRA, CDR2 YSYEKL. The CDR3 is CASSQAGSNQPQHF. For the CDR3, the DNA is TGCGCCAGCAGCCAAGCGGGGAGCAATCAGCCCCAGCATTTT.

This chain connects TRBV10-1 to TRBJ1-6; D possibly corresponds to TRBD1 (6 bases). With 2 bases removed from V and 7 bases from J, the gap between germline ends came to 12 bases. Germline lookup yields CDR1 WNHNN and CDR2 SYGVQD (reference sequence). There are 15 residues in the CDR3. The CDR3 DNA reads TGCGCCAGCAGTGAGCTGGGACATATGAATTCACCCCTCCACTTT. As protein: CASSELGHMNSPLHF.

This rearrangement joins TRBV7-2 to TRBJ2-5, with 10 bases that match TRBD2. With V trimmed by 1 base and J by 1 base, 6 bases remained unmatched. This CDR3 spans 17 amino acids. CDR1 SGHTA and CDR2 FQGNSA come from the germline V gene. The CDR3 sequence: CASSLGASGGFQETQYF. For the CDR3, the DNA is TGTGCCAGCAGCTTAGGAGCTAGCGGGGGCTTCCAAGAGACCCAGTACTTC.